This T cell receptor (beta chain) comes out of a study of identical twins. Study-wide results and caveats: Among monozygotic twins, out-of-frame TCR alpha sharing exceeded what models predicted.

There are a few counts of this clonotype. Its antigen is unknown. TCRdb re-called the 5' RACE reads through MiXCR, storing one row per CDR3 protein. The sample lists approximately 680,000 distinct CDR3 sequences, 7.1% seen once, with over 1.5% in the top ten. Germline lookup yields CDR1 SQVTM and CDR2 ANQGSEA. Between the trimmed V and J ends, which lost 0 bases and 0 bases, there was a span of 9 bases. The CDR3 has 14 residues. Donors uniformly comprised healthy Caucasians. The same data also contributed to another study, on yellow fever vaccine responses in identical twins.

Sample: PBMCs. The chain employs TRBV29-1 and TRBJ2-7; a weak D match, TRBD1 (6 bases). The TCR originated in a woman younger than 30 in good health. Written as DNA, the CDR3 is TGCAGCGTTGAAGATGTACAGGGCTCCTACGAGCAGTACTTC. Translation: CSVEDVQGSYEQYF.